This record covers a single TCR beta chain. Its antigen remains unknown. Profiled with immunoSEQ multiplex PCR; TCRdb holds only in-frame clones, not every one. Counted here are approximately 220,000 clones, under 95% occurring once; the ten biggest clones make up around 1%. The entry originates in a study of cytomegalovirus exposure and HLA in healthy donors. This CDR3 has 14 residues. Germline V CDR1 and CDR2: SNHLY, FYNNEI. Losses at the gene ends were 7 bases for V and 3 bases for J; bases not matched to a gene: 8. Study-level findings and limits: Rare sequences made up most TCRs, while some public TCRs were found in many donors. Among TCR beta chains, those listed as cytomegalovirus-associated numbered over 150.

Material for sequencing was PBMCs. This chain joins TRBV2 and TRBJ2-7, with 8 bases aligning to TRBD1. This TCR was sampled from a woman aged 18-35 years in good health and CMV-seronegative. The CDR3 DNA reads TGTGCCAGCACCACAGGGGGGACTGGCTACGAGCAGTACTTC. Protein sequence: CASTTGGTGYEQYF.